The clone carrying this TCR beta chain was detected ten times or more. This sample is drawn from a study of blood T cell repertoires in COVID-19. About the research overall: PBMCs, B-cell-depleted T cells, or T cells were the source of the cDNA or gDNA that made up the material.

The study drew participants aged about 18 to 89 years from about two dozen US areas. Participant-given clinical history determined each cohort assignment. Source study methods: Nucleated cell counts were estimated from reference gene primer amplification. Method: immunoSEQ multiplex PCR; TCRdb's copy keeps in-frame clones and lacks some. V and J calls and clone size follow that table, whereas D and trimming were derived from the DNA. The sample has about 240,000 clones; 70% to 90% are singletons. V shed 6 bases and J 2 bases; nucleotides not matched to a gene: 5. The CDR3 spans 15 residues. Per the germline V gene, CDR1 is MRHNA and CDR2 is SNTAGT.

The source is a woman aged 35 to 49 with acute COVID-19. What was sequenced was PBMCs or T cells enriched from blood (not recorded which). V gene TRBV6-4 combines with J gene TRBJ2-5; 11 bases match TRBD1. CDR3 coding DNA: TGTGCCAGCAGCCCGGGACAGGGGGATCAAGAGACCCAGTACTTC. Its translation: CASSPGQGDQETQYF.